This T cell receptor beta chain comes out of a study of shared clonotypes between healthy human individuals. Sequencing was performed with immunoSEQ multiplex PCR; in TCRdb, only in-frame clones are kept and a portion is missing. The data contain roughly 2.1 million clones, about 92% of them singletons. The CDR3 has 13 amino acids. Germline-derived CDR1 and CDR2 are SQVTM and ANQGSEA. V shed 0 bases, J shed 3 bases, and the junction held 2 bases outside the gene matches. Naive CD8 populations comprised CD45RO-negative cells positively selected for CCR7, excluding terminally differentiated effector memory CD45RA+ cells.

The clonotype originates from a man in his late teens or twenties in good health. Some clones in this sample may be carry-over from other donors' samples. The rearrangement links TRBV29-1 to TRBJ2-7; 7 bases fit TRBD1. The sample taken for sequencing was naive CD8+ T cells from PBMCs. The CDR3 bases are TGCAGCGTTGAAGACAGGGGGAACTACGAGCAGTACTTC. It is translated as CSVEDRGNYEQYF.